This TCR beta chain was recorded in a study of PD-1 blockade in classical Hodgkin lymphoma (dated by TCRdb to the early 2020s). With respect to the entire study: Nivolumab dosing was 3 mg/kg intravenously every 2 weeks, continuing until either disease progression or unacceptable toxicity. To define a peripheral blood immune signature of response to PD-1 blockade in classical Hodgkin lymphoma, the study combined TCR beta sequencing with CyTOF.

Note on this clone: Its antigen remains undetermined. No per-base quality is available; no much larger clone lies one base away.

General study outcomes and caveats: Patients starting nivolumab less than 1 year after ASCT had lower diversity and were excluded from later analyses to avoid confounding by immune reconstitution. Baseline TCR diversity was reported to be lower in newly diagnosed patients than in healthy donors and to be lower still in relapsed/refractory patients. CD4+ but not CD8+ TCR diversity rose significantly by C4D1 (p=0.0027 vs p=0.16), most apparent in complete responders (p=0.02). The study was restricted to a single clinical trial cohort, and the causes of repertoire differences, possibly disease activity or prior therapy, were left undefined. Trial patients achieving complete response had baseline diversity similar to newly diagnosed patients, whereas partial responders and progressors had significantly lower diversity.

This specimen's time point label, per the study, means: cycle 2 day 1 (C2D1) of nivolumab. All trial patients had relapsed after autologous stem cell transplantation, with cohorts A, B and C differing in prior brentuximab vedotin exposure. The trial cohort included 55 to 60 patients with relapsed/refractory classical Hodgkin lymphoma, and each patient had a best overall response of complete response, partial response or progressive disease. In the multi-cohort phase II CheckMate 205 trial, trial patients received single-agent nivolumab. An independent review committee assessed best overall response by applying the 2007 International Working Group response criteria. PBMCs from the trial were collected at three points: immediately before nivolumab initiation (C1D1), and during therapy at cycle 2 day 1 and cycle 4 day 1. Peripheral blood was collected in 8 mL Vacutainer Cell Preparation Tubes, from which PBMCs were isolated by centrifugation and then cryopreserved.

Trimming at the junction amounts to 6 bases on V and 5 bases on J, and the germline ends lie 13 bases apart. Inclusive of the bounding cysteine and phenylalanine, the CDR3 is 14 residues long. Only the CDR3 part of the read is kept: 42 bases, read in frame from the first base. CDR1 MNHNY and CDR2 SVGAGI are derived from the germline V gene (reference sequence). The Qiagen DNeasy kit was used to extract genomic DNA from unsorted PBMCs and from the negatively selected CD4+ and CD8+ fractions. TCR beta CDR3 regions were amplified by immunoSEQ multiplex PCR using primers annealing to V and J segments. Amplification bias was minimized using a synthetic immune receptor repertoire, and residual bias was removed computationally after sequencing. The study's own analysis went as follows. Custom Python scripts were used to quantify repertoire diversity as the Shannon entropy index. Unsorted, CD4+ and CD8+ repertoires were examined separately, except in combined analyses, for which CD4+ and CD8+ sequences were merged in silico. A clone counted as expanded when the clone's frequency after treatment rose at least 2-fold relative to C1D1, and clones undetected at baseline were given a pseudocount of 0.5. Singleton clones were defined as clones with 0 or 1 copy at C1D1, and non-singleton clones were defined as clones with 2 or more copies. By matching protein sequences in sorted samples from the same patient, clones expanded in unsorted samples were annotated as CD4+, CD8+ or unknown. Diversity changes from C1D1 to C4D1 were tested in paired samples using Wilcoxon tests. Held by TCRdb, this immuneACCESS table contains in-frame sequences only and omits some clones. Under half of the omission traces to an unresolved V gene where checked; the cause of the rest is unknown. That table gives V, J and clone size, and the DNA gave D and trimming. The sample table shows approximately 50,000 clones, and around 75% are seen once. The ten largest clonotypes hold about 14% of the sample.

This receptor was taken from a human donor with classical Hodgkin lymphoma. This specimen was peripheral blood mononuclear cells (PBMCs), taken before the second cycle of nivolumab. This receptor chain uses TRBV6-6 and TRBJ1-4; no D gene call is confident. The CDR3 sequence is CASSPSPANEKLFF. The DNA reads as follows: TGTGCCAGCAGCCCGAGCCCGGCGAATGAAAAACTGTTTTTT.